The 5 T cell receptor beta chains given below trace back to one sample, sequenced in a study of T cells in localized non-small cell lung cancer. Profiled with immunoSEQ multiplex PCR; TCRdb holds only in-frame clones, not every one. The table shows about 33,000 clones, with around 90% occurring only once. The input for sequencing was peripheral blood mononuclear cells, taken before any cancer treatment. The source is a man between 40 and 70 years old with stage III lung adenocarcinoma.

The chain carries TRBV7-3 and TRBJ2-1; a possible D gene is TRBD1 (6 bases). V lost 2 bases, J lost 5 bases, and 16 bases lay in between. The germline V gene has CDR1 SGHTA and CDR2 FQGTGA. CDR3 length equals 16 residues. CDR3 nucleotide sequence: TGTGCCAGCAGCTTAGGTTTTAGGGCAGGGGACAATGAGCAGTTCTTC. Protein: CASSLGFRAGDNEQFF.

This clone was seen a single time. The rearrangement joins TRBV11-2 to TRBJ2-3; 14 positions agree with TRBD2. The CDR3 has 17 amino acids. The germline CDR1 and CDR2 sequences are SGHAT and FQNNGV. V was pared by 5 bases and J by 7 bases, with 11 bases of the junction left unmatched. The CDR3 nucleotides read TGTGCCAGCAGCCCGGGACTAGCGGGGGCCACGGGCCATACGCAGTATTTT. Encoded protein: CASSPGLAGATGHTQYF.

The chain couples TRBV7-6 to TRBJ2-5; 7 bases are a match to TRBD2. CDR3 length equals 16 residues. V lost 5 bases and J lost 0; bases outside the gene matches: 9. Germline V gives CDR1 SGHVS, CDR2 FNYEAQ. CDR3 region: CASSPNGRGYQETQYF. CDR3 DNA sequence: TGTGCCAGCAGCCCGAATGGGCGGGGGTACCAAGAGACCCAGTACTTC.

The J gene is TRBJ2-2, the V gene TRBV19; 12 bases match TRBD2. The germline gives CDR1 LNHDA, CDR2 SQIVND (reference sequence). V was clipped by 5 bases and J by 6 bases; unmatched bases: 4. The CDR3 contains 15 residues. The DNA for the CDR3 is TGTGCCAGTAGTGGACTAGCGGGGTTCGCCGGGGAGCTGTTTTTT. Translating gives CASSGLAGFAGELFF.

This rearrangement joins TRBV29-1 to TRBJ2-5; 11 bases are shared with TRBD2. The CDR3 totals 13 residues. Germline assignment: CDR1 SQVTM and CDR2 ANQGSEA. CDR3 nucleotides: TGCATCCATAGCGGGGGGGTGAAAGAGACCCAGTACTTC. Residues: CIHSGGVKETQYF.